This TCR beta chain was recovered during a study of blood T cell repertoires in COVID-19. On the study more broadly: T cells, B-cell-depleted T cells, or PBMCs supplied cDNA or gDNA.

The germline V gene encodes CDR1 MNHEY and CDR2 SVGAGI. V trimming: 0 bases; J trimming: 2 bases; junction bases outside the gene matches: 1. The CDR3 has 16 amino acids. The sample holds one count of this clone. Recruitment covered 20 to 25 US areas and drew participants whose ages spanned roughly 18 to 100 years. Categorization into cohorts depended on clinical history that participants reported. Data came from immunoSEQ multiplex PCR; TCRdb stores just in-frame clones and leaves some out. The sample lists 280,000 or so clones; around 92% were seen once. This chain joins TRBV6-5 and TRBJ2-1; 10 bases fit TRBD2. The sequence came from a woman aged 45-65 years who had been exposed to COVID-19. Sequencing used PBMCs or T cells enriched from blood (not recorded which). DNA for the CDR3: TGTGCCAGCAGTTACTCAGGACTAGCGGCCTACAATGAGCAGTTCTTC. Its protein is CASSYSGLAAYNEQFF.